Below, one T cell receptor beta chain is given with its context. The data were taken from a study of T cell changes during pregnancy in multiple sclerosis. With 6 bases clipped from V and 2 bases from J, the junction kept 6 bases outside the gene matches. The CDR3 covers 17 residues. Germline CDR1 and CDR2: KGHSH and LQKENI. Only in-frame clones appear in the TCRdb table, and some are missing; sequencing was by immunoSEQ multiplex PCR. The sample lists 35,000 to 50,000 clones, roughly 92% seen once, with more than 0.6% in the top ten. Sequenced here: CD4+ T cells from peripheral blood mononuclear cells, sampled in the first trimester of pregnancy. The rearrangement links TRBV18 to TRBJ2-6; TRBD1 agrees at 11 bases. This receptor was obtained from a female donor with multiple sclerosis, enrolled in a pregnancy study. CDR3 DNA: TGTGCCAGCTCGCCGCCGGACAGGGGGCCTGGGGCCAACGTCCTGACTTTC. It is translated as CASSPPDRGPGANVLTF.